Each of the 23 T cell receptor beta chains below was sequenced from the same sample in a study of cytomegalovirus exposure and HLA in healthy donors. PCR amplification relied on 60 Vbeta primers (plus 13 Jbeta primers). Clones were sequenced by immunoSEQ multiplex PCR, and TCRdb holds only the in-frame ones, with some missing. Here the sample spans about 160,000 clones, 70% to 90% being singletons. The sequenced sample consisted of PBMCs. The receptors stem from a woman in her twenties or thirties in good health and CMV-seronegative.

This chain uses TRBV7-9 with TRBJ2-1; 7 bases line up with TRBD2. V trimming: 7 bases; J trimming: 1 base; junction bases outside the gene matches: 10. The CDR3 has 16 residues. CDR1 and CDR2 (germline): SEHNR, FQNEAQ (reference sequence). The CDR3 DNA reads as TGTGCCAGCAAGGGTAGGGAGGGCTGGTCCTACAATGAGCAGTTCTTC. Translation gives CASKGREGWSYNEQFF. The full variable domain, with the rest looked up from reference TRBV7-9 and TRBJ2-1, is DTGVSQNPRHKITKRGQNVTFRCDPISEHNRLYWYRQTLGQGPEFLTYFQNEAQLEKSRLLSDRFSAERPKGSFSTLEIQRTEQGDSAMYLCASKGREGWSYNEQFFGPGTRLTVL.

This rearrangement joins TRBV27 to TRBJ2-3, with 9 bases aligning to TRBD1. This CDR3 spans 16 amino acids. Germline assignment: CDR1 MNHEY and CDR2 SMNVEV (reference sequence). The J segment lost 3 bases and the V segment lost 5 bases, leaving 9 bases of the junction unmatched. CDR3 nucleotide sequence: TGTGCCAGCAGTGCCCTACAGGGGGCCGGGACAGATACGCAGTATTTT. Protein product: CASSALQGAGTDTQYF.

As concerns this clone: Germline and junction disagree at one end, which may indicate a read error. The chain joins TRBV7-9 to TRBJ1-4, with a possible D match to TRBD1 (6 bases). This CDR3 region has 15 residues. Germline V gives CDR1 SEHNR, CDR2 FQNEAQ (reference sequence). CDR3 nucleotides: TGTTCCAGCAGCCTAGGGACAACTACTAATGAAAAACTGTTTTTT. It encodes CSSSLGTTTNEKLFF.

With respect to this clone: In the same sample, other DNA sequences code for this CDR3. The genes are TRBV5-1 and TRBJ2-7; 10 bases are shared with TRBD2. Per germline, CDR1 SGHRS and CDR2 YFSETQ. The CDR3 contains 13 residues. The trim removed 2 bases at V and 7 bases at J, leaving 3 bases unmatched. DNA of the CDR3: TGCGCCAGCAGCTTATTAGCGGGAGGTGAGCAGTACTTC. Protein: CASSLLAGGEQYF.

The CDR3 nucleotides are TGTGCCAGTAGTACGACAGGGGGCGAAGAGACCCAGTACTTC. It yields the protein CASSTTGGEETQYF. V gene TRBV19 combines with J gene TRBJ2-5; 10 bases line up with TRBD1. The germline CDR1 and CDR2 sequences are LNHDA and SQIVND (reference sequence). The CDR3 consists of 14 residues. V was pared by 4 bases and J by 3 bases, with 2 bases of the junction left unmatched.

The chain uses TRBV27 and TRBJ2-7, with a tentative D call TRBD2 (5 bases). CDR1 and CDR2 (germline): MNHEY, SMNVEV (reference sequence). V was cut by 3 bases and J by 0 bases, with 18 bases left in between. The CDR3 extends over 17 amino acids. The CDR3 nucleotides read TGTGCCAGCAGTTTGTCTCGAGGGATCCGTAACTCCTACGAGCAGTACTTC. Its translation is CASSLSRGIRNSYEQYF.

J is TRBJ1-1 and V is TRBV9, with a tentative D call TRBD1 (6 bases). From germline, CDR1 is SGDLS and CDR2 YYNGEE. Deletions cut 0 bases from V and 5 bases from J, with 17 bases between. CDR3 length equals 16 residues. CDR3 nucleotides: TGTGCCAGCAGCGTAGGTGGTAAGGGGGGGAGGACTGAAGCTTTCTTT. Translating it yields CASSVGGKGGRTEAFF.

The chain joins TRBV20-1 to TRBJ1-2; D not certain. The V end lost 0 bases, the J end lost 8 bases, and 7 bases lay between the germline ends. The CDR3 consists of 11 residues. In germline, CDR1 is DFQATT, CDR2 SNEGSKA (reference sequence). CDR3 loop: CSARDSGGYTF. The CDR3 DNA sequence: TGCAGTGCTAGAGATTCGGGGGGCTACACCTTC.

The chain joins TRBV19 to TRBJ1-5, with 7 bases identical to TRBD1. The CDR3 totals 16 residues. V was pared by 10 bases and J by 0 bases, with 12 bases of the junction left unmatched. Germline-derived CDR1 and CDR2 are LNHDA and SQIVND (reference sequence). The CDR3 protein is CATTQGTRYSNQPQHF. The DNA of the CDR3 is TGTGCCACCACACAGGGGACTCGATATAGCAATCAGCCCCAGCATTTT. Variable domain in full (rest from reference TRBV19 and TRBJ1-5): DGGITQSPKYLFRKEGQNVTLSCEQNLNHDAMYWYRQDPGQGLRLIYYSQIVNDFQKGDIAEGYSVSREKKESFPLTVTSAQKNPTAFYLCATTQGTRYSNQPQHFGDGTRLSIL.

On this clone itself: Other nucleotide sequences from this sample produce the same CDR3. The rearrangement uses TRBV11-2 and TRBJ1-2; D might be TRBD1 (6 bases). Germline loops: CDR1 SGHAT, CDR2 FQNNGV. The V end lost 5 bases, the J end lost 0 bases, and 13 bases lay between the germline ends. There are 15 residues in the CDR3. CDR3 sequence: CASSPDRLANYGYTF. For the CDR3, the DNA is TGTGCCAGCAGCCCAGACAGGTTAGCTAACTATGGCTACACCTTC.

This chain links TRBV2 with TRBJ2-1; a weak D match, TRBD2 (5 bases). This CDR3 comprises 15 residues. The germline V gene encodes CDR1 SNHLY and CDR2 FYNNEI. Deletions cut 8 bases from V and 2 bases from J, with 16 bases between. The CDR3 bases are TGTGCCAGCGGCCGGGAATCCGGGGCCTACAATGAGCAGTTCTTC. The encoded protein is CASGRESGAYNEQFF.

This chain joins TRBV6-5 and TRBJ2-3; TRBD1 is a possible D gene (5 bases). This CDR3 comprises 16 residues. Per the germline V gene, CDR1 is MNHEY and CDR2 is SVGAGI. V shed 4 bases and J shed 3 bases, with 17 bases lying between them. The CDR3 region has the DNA TGTGCCAGCAGTTCCCTCTCCCTCAGGGCTACAGATACGCAGTATTTT. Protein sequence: CASSSLSLRATDTQYF.

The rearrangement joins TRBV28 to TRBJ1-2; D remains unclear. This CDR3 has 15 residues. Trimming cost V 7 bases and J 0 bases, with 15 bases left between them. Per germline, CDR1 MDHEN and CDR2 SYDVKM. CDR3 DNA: TGTGCCAGCATAAATCCCCCCGACACTAACTATGGCTACACCTTC. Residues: CASINPPDTNYGYTF.

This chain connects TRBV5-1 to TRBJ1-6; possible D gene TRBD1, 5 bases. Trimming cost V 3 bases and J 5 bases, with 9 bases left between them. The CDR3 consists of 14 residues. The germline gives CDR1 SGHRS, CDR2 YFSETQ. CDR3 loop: CASSSRGDNSPLHF. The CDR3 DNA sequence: TGCGCCAGCAGCTCTCGGGGGGATAATTCACCCCTCCACTTT.

CDR3 amino acids: CAKEAGGPPDTQYF. CDR3 nucleotides: TGTGCCAAAGAAGCGGGGGGCCCCCCAGATACGCAGTATTTT. The chain joins TRBV7-7 to TRBJ2-3, with TRBD2 matching 9 bases. There are 14 residues in the CDR3. Germline V lookup: CDR1 SSHAT, CDR2 FNYEAQ (reference sequence). Trimming removed 10 bases from V and 4 bases from J; junction bases left unmatched: 9.

CDR3 nucleotide sequence: TGTGCCAGCAGTGAGCCCGGGACAGGGAGGGGTGAGCAGTTCTTC. Residues: CASSEPGTGRGEQFF. This chain uses TRBV27 with TRBJ2-1, with 9 nucleotides matching TRBD1. Germline CDR1 and CDR2: MNHEY and SMNVEV (reference sequence). The trim removed 5 bases at V and 9 bases at J, leaving 11 bases unmatched. This CDR3 is 15 amino acids long.

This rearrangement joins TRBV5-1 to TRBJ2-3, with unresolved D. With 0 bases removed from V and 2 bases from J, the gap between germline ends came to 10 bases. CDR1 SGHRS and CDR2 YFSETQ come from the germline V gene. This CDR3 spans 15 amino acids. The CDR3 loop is CASSLGGAYTDTQYF. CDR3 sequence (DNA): TGCGCCAGCAGCTTGGGCGGAGCATACACAGATACGCAGTATTTT.

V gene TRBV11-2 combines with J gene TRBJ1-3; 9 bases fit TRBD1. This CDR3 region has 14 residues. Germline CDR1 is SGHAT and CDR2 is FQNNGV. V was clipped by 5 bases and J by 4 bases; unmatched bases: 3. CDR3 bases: TGTGCCAGCAGCGGGGACAGGGTCGGAAACACCATATATTTT. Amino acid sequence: CASSGDRVGNTIYF.

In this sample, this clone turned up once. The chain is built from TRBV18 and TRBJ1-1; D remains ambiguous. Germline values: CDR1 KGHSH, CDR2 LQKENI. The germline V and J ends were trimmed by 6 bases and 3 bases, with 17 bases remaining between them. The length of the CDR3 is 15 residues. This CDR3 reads CASSQTRIKDTEAFF. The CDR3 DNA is TGTGCCAGCTCCCAGACCAGGATAAAGGACACTGAAGCTTTCTTT.

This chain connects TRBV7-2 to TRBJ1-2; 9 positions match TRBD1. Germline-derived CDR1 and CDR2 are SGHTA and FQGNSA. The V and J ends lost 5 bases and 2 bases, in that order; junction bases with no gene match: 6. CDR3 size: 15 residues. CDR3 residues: CASSALDRGNYGYTF. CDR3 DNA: TGTGCCAGCAGCGCCTTGGACAGGGGAAACTATGGCTACACCTTC.

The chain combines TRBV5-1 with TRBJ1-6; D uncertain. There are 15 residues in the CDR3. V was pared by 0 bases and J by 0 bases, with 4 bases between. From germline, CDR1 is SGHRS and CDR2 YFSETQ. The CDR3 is CASSLDSSYNSPLHF. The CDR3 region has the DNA TGCGCCAGCAGCTTGGACAGCTCCTATAATTCACCCCTCCACTTT.

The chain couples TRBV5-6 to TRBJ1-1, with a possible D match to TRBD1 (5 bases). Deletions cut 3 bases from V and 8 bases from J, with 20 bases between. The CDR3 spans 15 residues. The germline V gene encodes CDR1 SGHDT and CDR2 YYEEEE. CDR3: CASSSIGGDPVEAFF. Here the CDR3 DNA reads TGTGCCAGCAGCTCGATCGGAGGGGACCCCGTCGAAGCTTTCTTT.

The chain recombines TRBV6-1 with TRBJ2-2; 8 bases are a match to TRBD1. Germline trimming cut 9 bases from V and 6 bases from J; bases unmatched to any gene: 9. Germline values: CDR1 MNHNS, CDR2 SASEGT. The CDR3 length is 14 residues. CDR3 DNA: TGTGCCAGTCGTACAGGGGGAGACCCCGGGGAGCTGTTTTTT. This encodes CASRTGGDPGELFF.